The sequence of this T cell receptor (beta chain) was determined in a study of CD8 T cells in ankylosing spondylitis. Whole-study findings and limits: One TCR beta motif, made up of roughly eight highly homologous variants, appeared characteristic of ankylosing spondylitis blood. Disease-linked clones reportedly concentrated significantly in matched ankylosing spondylitis synovial fluid.

Between the trimmed V and J ends, which lost 5 bases and 0 bases, there was a span of 11 bases. Germline CDR1 reads MNHEY; CDR2 reads SMNVEV (reference sequence). There are 14 residues in the CDR3. As for this clonotype: Its antigen is unknown.

With molecular barcodes, quantitative 5'-RACE was used to make the TCR beta libraries. TCRdb itself ran the 5' RACE reads through MiXCR, one entry per CDR3 protein. In the table there are fewer than 550,000 distinct CDR3 sequences, under 5.5% of which are singletons. V and J are TRBV27 and TRBJ2-7; D gene ambiguous. Input material: blood, either unsorted or a sorted T cell fraction (not recorded which). The TCR originated in a male donor with ankylosing spondylitis. CDR3 in amino acids: CASSVADGSYEQYF. DNA for the CDR3: TGTGCCAGCAGTGTAGCCGACGGCTCCTACGAGCAGTACTTC.